This T cell receptor beta chain came from a study of blood T cell repertoires in COVID-19. The method was immunoSEQ multiplex PCR; TCRdb's version includes in-frame clones alone and lacks a portion of them. The sample records about 350,000 clones, more than 70% being singletons. Germline CDR1 and CDR2: MDHEN and SYDVKM. There are 14 residues in the CDR3. V lost 8 bases and J 3 bases, leaving 17 bases between the germline ends. The sequenced sample was PBMCs or T cells enriched from blood (not recorded which). The chain has TRBV28 and TRBJ2-7; possibly TRBD2 for D (6 bases). This clonotype was sampled from a woman in her 30s who had been exposed to COVID-19. CDR3 nucleotides: TGTGCCAGCGGAGCTGGGGGGATCCTCTACGAGCAGTACTTC. This encodes CASGAGGILYEQYF.